The source of this T cell receptor beta chain is a study of blood T cell repertoires in COVID-19 (dated by TCRdb to 2018 to 2020). Background on the whole study: Samples covering the acute and convalescent phases of COVID-19 were provided by collaborators in the United States, Italy and Spain. Nearly every sample came with metadata listing a de-identified subject ID, COVID-19 status, age in years and sex. HLA class I and class II types, where available, came from metadata supplied by the sample provider rather than from assay-based typing. Samples came from the ongoing ImmuneRACE study (first 160 participants) plus 1,254 subjects from 6 global collaborators. The repertoires were made available in a free public database intended to serve as a resource for research on the immune response to SARS-CoV-2. The material from the prospective study consisted of cDNA or gDNA derived from T cells, B-cell-depleted T cells, or PBMCs. Deeply sampled blood TCRbeta repertoires from subjects exposed to, actively infected with, or recovered from COVID-19 were included in the dataset. The paper's findings and limits, for the study overall: The quantity of clinical and demographic metadata differed by source and by participant and was supplied without curation.

For this clone: It has no known antigen specificity. Per-base quality was not reported, and no clone a single base away is much larger than it.

TCRbeta CDR3 regions were amplified from genomic DNA by means of the immunoSEQ Assay, a bias-controlled multiplex PCR. The authors' pipeline ran thus. Within the assay, amplification of reference gene primers was used to estimate how many nucleated cells each sample contained. To quantify the absolute abundance of each unique TCRbeta CDR3 rearrangement, sequence reads were collapsed and filtered. For each sample, productive Simpson clonality was calculated as the square root of Simpson's diversity index over productive rearrangements. Not all clones reach the TCRdb copy of this immuneACCESS table, which keeps in-frame sequences only. Checked studies attribute under half of the gap to unresolved V genes and leave the rest unexplained. From that table come the V and J calls and clone size; the DNA was used to work out D and trimming. This sample gives about 140,000 clones in total; around 79% of them show up just once. The top ten clonotypes cover approximately 3.6% of the sample.

Collaborating institutions collected whole blood in K2EDTA tubes following their own protocols. Collaborator samples were shipped for TCRbeta analysis as frozen whole blood, isolated PBMCs, or DNA extracted from either sample type. The CDR1 and CDR2 encoded by the germline V gene are LGHNA and YSLEER. The CDR3 covers 18 residues, taking in both the cysteine and the phenylalanine. Only the CDR3 part of the read is kept: 54 bases, read in frame from the first base. V drops 0 bases and J drops 2 bases, leaving 20 bases in between. The rearrangement combines TRBV4-3 with TRBJ2-7; the D segment could be TRBD2, given 6 matching bases. The sample consisted of peripheral blood. The clonotype was recovered from a man aged 60 to 69 with acute or convalescent COVID-19. The CDR3 has the sequence CASSQDRDGGYPPYEQYF. The bases are TGCGCCAGCAGCCAAGATCGCGATGGGGGGTACCCCCCCTACGAGCAGTACTTC.